The 23 T cell receptor beta chains below come from one sample, sequenced in a study of Graves' ophthalmopathy and Graves' hyperthyroidism. RNA transcripts were the source from which TCR beta CDR3 regions were amplified. RT-PCR with HTBI primers came first, then second-round multiplex PCR. One entry per CDR3 protein, called by TCRdb with MiXCR from the multiplex PCR reads. The sample has approximately 410,000 distinct CDR3 sequences; 15% to 19% are singletons. Sequencing input: peripheral blood. The receptors stem from a woman younger than 35 with stable Graves' hyperthyroidism.

The rearrangement uses TRBV12-3 or TRBV12-4 and TRBJ1-1; D is undetermined. V shed 7 bases and J shed 1 base, with 10 bases lying between them. The CDR3 has 13 residues. The CDR3 DNA is TGTGCCAGCAAGCTCCCAGAGAACACTGAAGCTTTCTTT. Its translation is CASKLPENTEAFF.

This clonotype was seen ten or more times. The V and J genes are TRBV12-5 and TRBJ2-7; D ambiguous. Trimming shortened V by 2 bases and J by 5 bases, and 10 bases separated the two germline ends. The CDR3 has 13 amino acids. Germline loops: CDR1 LGHNT, CDR2 FRNRAP. CDR3 residues: CASGLNSFHEQYF. For the CDR3, the DNA is TGTGCTAGTGGTTTGAACTCTTTCCACGAGCAGTACTTC.

This clonotype was picked up a small number of times. The chain has TRBV27 and TRBJ1-1, with D uncertain. The CDR3 covers 14 residues. From germline, CDR1 is MNHEY and CDR2 SMNVEV (reference sequence). Deletions cut 7 bases from V and 1 base from J, with 13 bases between. CDR3 coding DNA: TGTGCCAGCATTCGTTTGACGCCGAACACTGAAGCTTTCTTT. Its protein is CASIRLTPNTEAFF.

This clonotype was seen at least ten times. The chain couples TRBV12-3 or TRBV12-4 to TRBJ1-2; D not certain. The V end was cut by 2 bases, the J end by 4 bases, with 11 bases between. The CDR3 covers 14 residues. CDR3 coding DNA: TGTGCCAGCAGTTTAAGTGGCAGCATCTATGGCTACACCTTC. As protein: CASSLSGSIYGYTF.

This clonotype occurred many times. V is TRBV12-3 or TRBV12-4 and J is TRBJ1-1; D unclear. V lost 5 bases and J lost 6, with 10 bases in between. This CDR3 comprises 12 residues. The CDR3 DNA sequence: TGTGCCAGCAGTCTGGGGAGTCCTGAAGCTTTCTTT. It is translated as CASSLGSPEAFF.

The gene calls are TRBV7-2 and TRBJ2-5; D not resolved. The CDR3 extends over 13 amino acids. Germline lookup yields CDR1 SGHTA and CDR2 FQGNSA. The germline V and J ends were trimmed by 3 bases and 7 bases, with 12 bases remaining between them. CDR3: CASSFVDRGTQYF. CDR3 in DNA: TGTGCCAGCAGCTTCGTTGATCGCGGGACCCAGTACTTC. Full variable domain (outside the CDR3, taken from reference TRBV7-2 and TRBJ2-5): GAGVSQSPSNKVTEKGKDVELRCDPISGHTALYWYRQSLGQGLEFLIYFQGNSAPDKSGLPSDRFSAERTGGSVSTLTIQRTQQEDSAVYLCASSFVDRGTQYFGPGTRLLVL.

Only a few counts were recorded for this clonotype. The chain recombines TRBV9 with TRBJ2-5; tentative D call: TRBD2 (6 bases). This CDR3 contains 16 residues. The germline V gene encodes CDR1 SGDLS and CDR2 YYNGEE. V lost 2 bases, J lost 2 bases, and 16 bases lay in between. CDR3 DNA sequence: TGTGCCAGCAGCGTCGGAGGGCTGGGGTTTCAAGAGACCCAGTACTTC. Its translation: CASSVGGLGFQETQYF.

This clonotype was recorded many times. This chain uses TRBV6-1 with TRBJ1-1; 8 bases map to TRBD1. This CDR3 spans 15 amino acids. The junction had 10 bases not matched to a gene; V was cut back by 4 bases and J by 6 bases. Germline CDR1 reads MNHNS; CDR2 reads SASEGT. CDR3 sequence reads: CASSGRGLKVPEAFF. CDR3 nucleotides: TGTGCCAGCAGTGGCAGGGGGCTTAAGGTTCCTGAAGCTTTCTTT.

This clonotype was detected many times. The V and J genes are TRBV13 and TRBJ2-7, with 7 bases matching TRBD2. CDR3 length: 17 residues. In germline, CDR1 is PRHDT, CDR2 FYEKMQ (reference sequence). V shed 5 bases and J 2 bases; nucleotides not matched to a gene: 15. This CDR3 reads CASSQFGRLADAYEQYF. DNA of the CDR3: TGTGCCAGCAGCCAATTCGGACGACTAGCAGATGCCTACGAGCAGTACTTC.

This clonotype was counted at least ten times. The rearrangement uses TRBV11-2 and TRBJ2-3, with 10 bases aligning to TRBD1. Trimming removed 5 bases from V and 5 bases from J; junction bases left unmatched: 7. Germline CDR1 is SGHAT and CDR2 is FQNNGV. The CDR3 totals 15 residues. The CDR3 coding sequence is TGTGCCAGCAGCACATGGGGACAGGGGAAAGATACGCAGTATTTT. Protein sequence: CASSTWGQGKDTQYF.

The chain employs TRBV14 and TRBJ2-7; D is perhaps TRBD2 (5 bases). The CDR3 loop spans 13 amino acids. Per the germline V gene, CDR1 is SGHDN and CDR2 is FVKESK. V was trimmed by 0 bases and J by 6 bases, leaving 9 bases between them. The CDR3 bases are TGTGCCAGCAGCCAAGAAGTTCTAGCCGAGCAGTACTTC. Translated: CASSQEVLAEQYF. The whole variable domain, filled in from reference TRBV14 and TRBJ2-7, reads EAGVTQFPSHSVIEKGQTVTLRCDPISGHDNLYWYRRVMGKEIKFLLHFVKESKQDESGMPNNRFLAERTGGTYSTLKVQPAELEDSGVYFCASSQEVLAEQYFGPGTRLTVT.

Ten or more counts support this clonotype. The CDR3 is CASSGDRSYGYTF. The CDR3 DNA follows: TGTGCCAGCAGTGGGGACAGGAGCTATGGCTACACCTTC. V usage is TRBV27 and J usage is TRBJ1-2; TRBD1 agrees at 8 bases. Germline CDR1 and CDR2: MNHEY and SMNVEV (reference sequence). This CDR3 has 13 residues. Trimming took 5 bases from V and 4 from J; bases not matched to a gene: 3.

This clonotype was seen many times. The genes are TRBV6-2 or TRBV6-3 and TRBJ1-6; D not certain. The CDR3 has 15 amino acids. Germline loops: CDR1 MNHEY, CDR2 SVGEGT. V lost 1 base and J 10 bases, leaving 14 bases between the germline ends. The CDR3 DNA reads as TGTGCCAGCAGTTACTTCGGGGAAGGTAACTCACCCCTCCACTTT. Translating gives CASSYFGEGNSPLHF.

This clonotype has ten or more counts. The genes are TRBV20-1 and TRBJ2-7, with D possibly TRBD2 on 5 matching bases. Germline CDR1 is DFQATT and CDR2 is SNEGSKA (reference sequence). The ends were cut back, 5 bases at V and 4 bases at J, with 9 bases in the middle. This CDR3 contains 11 residues. The CDR3 nucleotides read TGCAGTGCTGGGAGATTATACGAGCAGTACTTC. Its translation is CSAGRLYEQYF.

As for this clonotype: A single base separates this from a much larger clone, so it may be a read error. The V call is TRBV7-3, the J call TRBJ1-6, with 7 bases matching TRBD1. The CDR3 totals 15 residues. Germline V gene data show CDR1 as SGHTA and CDR2 as FQGTGA. For the CDR3, the DNA is TGTGCCAGCAGCCTTGGACAGGTTCGGAATTCACACCTCCACTTT. Translated: CASSLGQVRNSHLHF.

This clonotype has at least ten counts. The chain uses TRBV20-1 and TRBJ1-5; D uncertain. This CDR3 is built from 10 residues. The V gene's germline CDR1 is DFQATT and CDR2 SNEGSKA (reference sequence). Trimming stripped 6 bases from V and 10 bases from J, with 10 bases between. CDR3 protein: CSAGTGPQHF. Here the CDR3 DNA reads TGCAGTGCCGGCACTGGTCCCCAGCATTTT.

This clonotype appeared many times. Possible read error: a much larger clone is one base away. The V and J genes are TRBV6-2 or TRBV6-3 and TRBJ1-2; the D is unclear. Germline loops: CDR1 MNHEY, CDR2 SVGEGT. The CDR3 has 17 amino acids. Deletions cut 0 bases from V and 3 bases from J, with 17 bases between. Written as DNA, the CDR3 is TGTGCCAGCAGTTACTCGATACGTCCCGTTAGGGACTATGGCTACACCTTC. This gives the protein CASSYSIRPVRDYGYTF.

In this sample, this clonotype turned up a few times. This rearrangement joins TRBV13 to TRBJ1-1; 10 bases are shared with TRBD1. The length of the CDR3 is 17 residues. The junction had 8 bases not matched to a gene; V was cut back by 1 base and J by 3 bases. Germline V gives CDR1 PRHDT, CDR2 FYEKMQ (reference sequence). In nucleotides, the CDR3 is TGTGCCAGCAGCTTAGTCGGACAGGGGGACAGGGACACTGAAGCTTTCTTT. Encoded protein: CASSLVGQGDRDTEAFF.

Many counts were recorded for this clonotype. The chain couples TRBV12-3 or TRBV12-4 to TRBJ2-7, with D maybe TRBD2 (5 bases). The CDR3 runs 14 residues. V lost 3 bases and J 3 bases, leaving 12 bases between the germline ends. The CDR3 sequence is CASSFNGVGYEQYF. The CDR3 DNA reads TGTGCCAGCAGTTTCAACGGGGTGGGCTACGAGCAGTACTTC.

This clonotype appeared many times. The DNA of the CDR3 is TGTGCCAGCTCCCTGAAGGAGGACACCGGCTACACCTTC. Encoded protein: CASSLKEDTGYTF. The chain links TRBV18 to TRBJ1-2; tentative D call: TRBD1 (5 bases). CDR1 KGHSH and CDR2 LQKENI come from the germline V gene. The CDR3 consists of 13 residues. V was shortened by 6 bases and J by 8 bases, with 16 bases between the two germline ends.

This clonotype was found many times. The chain combines TRBV6-5 with TRBJ1-1; D remains ambiguous. This CDR3 is built from 12 residues. V shed 2 bases and J shed 1 base, with 2 bases lying between them. Germline assignment: CDR1 MNHEY and CDR2 SVGAGI. CDR3 loop: CASSYRNTEAFF. In nucleotides, the CDR3 is TGTGCCAGCAGTTACAGGAACACTGAAGCTTTCTTT.

This clonotype showed up many times. The rearrangement links TRBV11-2 to TRBJ1-2, with D possibly being TRBD1 (6 bases). CDR1 SGHAT and CDR2 FQNNGV come from the germline V gene. V was trimmed by 0 bases and J by 0 bases, leaving 14 bases between them. The CDR3 consists of 17 residues. CDR3 amino acids: CASSLDGRGEANYGYTF. DNA of the CDR3: TGTGCCAGCAGCTTAGATGGCAGGGGCGAAGCTAACTATGGCTACACCTTC.

This clonotype was counted at least ten times. The rearrangement joins TRBV6-2 or TRBV6-3 to TRBJ1-1, with 8 bases fitting TRBD1. Germline V gene sequence: CDR1 MNHEY, CDR2 SVGEGT. V was pared by 3 bases and J by 0 bases, with 12 bases of the junction left unmatched. The CDR3 is made up of 18 amino acids. This CDR3 reads CASSYAVDRGLMNTEAFF. CDR3 nucleotides: TGTGCCAGCAGTTATGCGGTCGACAGGGGACTCATGAACACTGAAGCTTTCTTT.